One sample yielded the 30 T cell receptor beta chains listed below, sequenced in a study of identical twins. TCRdb re-analysed the 5' RACE reads in MiXCR, keeping a single row per CDR3 protein. The data contain some 500,000 distinct CDR3 sequences, approximately 15% of them singletons. This same sample was also taken into another study, of yellow fever vaccine responses in identical twins.

Material: CD4+ T cells sorted from blood. These receptor sequences come from a woman under 30 in good health.

The chain is built from TRBV20-1 and TRBJ2-7; the match to TRBD2 covers 7 bases. V dropped 4 bases and J dropped 3; count of bases not matched to a gene: 9. Germline assignment: CDR1 DFQATT and CDR2 SNEGSKA (reference sequence). The CDR3 has 14 residues. The CDR3 nucleotides are TGCAGTGCTACCAGCAGCGGGGTTTACTACGAGCAGTACTTC. As protein: CSATSSGVYYEQYF.

This clonotype showed up just a few times. V usage is TRBV20-1 and J usage is TRBJ2-5, with 14 nucleotides matching TRBD2. Trimming took 8 bases from V and 4 from J; bases not matched to a gene: 12. This CDR3 comprises 16 residues. CDR1 and CDR2 (germline): DFQATT, SNEGSKA (reference sequence). CDR3 protein: CSPRGLAGEGRETQYF. CDR3 DNA: TGCAGTCCAAGGGGACTAGCGGGAGAGGGGAGAGAGACCCAGTACTTC.

This clonotype came up a few times. J is TRBJ2-5 and V is TRBV20-1, with a possible D match to TRBD1 (6 bases). This CDR3 has 12 amino acids. CDR1 and CDR2 from the germline V gene are DFQATT and SNEGSKA (reference sequence). The V end was cut by 5 bases, the J end by 9 bases, with 16 bases between. The CDR3 region has the DNA TGCAGTGCTCCGACGGACAGAGGCTCCCAGTACTTC. Translation gives CSAPTDRGSQYF.

This clonotype was detected ten times or more. The chain recombines TRBV7-8 with TRBJ1-2; 8 bases are shared with TRBD1. Trimming cost V 5 bases and J 2 bases; bases outside gene matches: 4. CDR3 length equals 14 residues. Germline values: CDR1 SGHVS, CDR2 FQNEAQ. The CDR3 DNA sequence: TGTGCCAGCAGCCTCCGGACAGGGAACTATGGCTACACCTTC. Encoded protein: CASSLRTGNYGYTF.

The chain has TRBV24-1 and TRBJ2-1; a weak D match, TRBD2 (7 bases). From germline, CDR1 is KGHDR and CDR2 SFDVKD. Trimming pared 3 bases from V and 8 bases from J, leaving 13 bases between. The CDR3 has 14 residues. CDR3 DNA sequence: TGTGCCACCAGTGATGGGGGGGCAAAGTATGAGCAGTTCTTC. This translates into CATSDGGAKYEQFF.

This clonotype appeared a few times. V is TRBV7-3 and J is TRBJ2-1, with D unclear. The germline gives CDR1 SGHTA, CDR2 FQGTGA. V was clipped by 1 base and J by 4 bases, with 8 bases between them. The CDR3 consists of 14 residues. The CDR3 is CASSLSGVYNEQFF. CDR3 DNA sequence: TGTGCCAGCAGCTTAAGTGGCGTTTACAATGAGCAGTTCTTC. The full variable domain, its missing parts supplied by reference TRBV7-3 and TRBJ2-1, is GAGVSQTPSNKVTEKGKYVELRCDPISGHTALYWYRQSLGQGPEFLIYFQGTGAADDSGLPNDRFFAVRPEGSVSTLKIQRTERGDSAVYLCASSLSGVYNEQFFGPGTRLTVL.

Only a few counts were recorded for this clonotype. This chain connects TRBV20-1 to TRBJ2-1; D may be TRBD1 (5 bases). This CDR3 is 11 amino acids long. Deletions cut 1 base from V and 13 bases from J, with 11 bases between. Germline CDR1 and CDR2: DFQATT and SNEGSKA (reference sequence). The CDR3 protein is CSARALQGQFF. CDR3 coding DNA: TGCAGTGCTAGAGCCCTCCAGGGTCAGTTCTTC.

J is TRBJ1-2 and V is TRBV15; 7 positions match TRBD1. The CDR3 is 14 residues long. In germline, CDR1 is LNHNV, CDR2 YYDKDF (reference sequence). With V trimmed by 7 bases and J by 9 bases, 14 bases remained unmatched. CDR3 in amino acids: CATNTAQAGGSYTF. The CDR3 coding sequence is TGTGCCACCAATACAGCACAGGCAGGGGGTAGCTACACCTTC.

The chain links TRBV28 to TRBJ2-7; TRBD2 is a possible D gene (5 bases). CDR3 size: 12 residues. The germline V gene has CDR1 MDHEN and CDR2 SYDVKM. V shed 6 bases and J shed 8 bases, with 14 bases lying between them. This CDR3 reads CASRASWEQQYF. The CDR3 nucleotides read TGTGCCAGCAGGGCATCTTGGGAGCAGCAGTACTTC.

This clonotype was recorded a few times. The chain has TRBV4-3 and TRBJ2-3; 11 bases map to TRBD2. Germline values: CDR1 LGHNA, CDR2 YSLEER. J was trimmed by 9 bases and V by 0 bases; bases with no gene match: 2. The CDR3 runs to 14 residues. The CDR3 DNA reads as TGCGCCAGCAGCCAAGAGACTAGCGGGATGACGCAGTATTTT. Its protein product is CASSQETSGMTQYF.

The V and J genes are TRBV29-1 and TRBJ2-1, with a weak D call TRBD2 (5 bases). The CDR3 extends over 14 amino acids. Germline CDR1 reads SQVTM; CDR2 reads ANQGSEA. Trimming stripped 3 bases from V and 3 bases from J, with 12 bases between. For the CDR3, the DNA is TGCAGCGTTGAGTGGGAGCGCGGCTACAATGAGCAGTTCTTC. It specifies CSVEWERGYNEQFF.

This clonotype was seen a few times. The V call is TRBV3-1, the J call TRBJ2-5; TRBD2 is a possible D gene (6 bases). The germline V gene encodes CDR1 LGHDT and CDR2 YNNKEL (reference sequence). This CDR3 is built from 16 residues. V lost 3 bases, J lost 1 base, and 15 bases lay in between. The CDR3, as DNA: TGTGCCAGCAGCCAGCGGACCACTAGCACCCAAGAGACCCAGTACTTC. It codes for CASSQRTTSTQETQYF.

This clonotype was seen a few times. This chain connects TRBV5-1 to TRBJ2-1; D possibly corresponds to TRBD2 (7 bases). CDR1 and CDR2 from the germline V gene are SGHRS and YFSETQ. This CDR3 spans 16 amino acids. Between the trimmed V and J ends, which lost 4 bases and 6 bases, there was a span of 20 bases. CDR3 sequence: CASSLGMGGAFNEQFF. CDR3 nucleotides: TGCGCCAGCAGCCTCGGTATGGGGGGGGCCTTCAATGAGCAGTTCTTC.

As concerns this clonotype: Since a much larger clone is just one base distant, this may be a read error. CDR3 nucleotides: TGCAGTGCTGAGCTAGCGGGGGGGCCGAAGACCCGGTACTTC. This codes for CSAELAGGPKTRYF. The chain employs TRBV20-1 and TRBJ2-5; TRBD2 aligns across 12 bases. Germline CDR1 is DFQATT and CDR2 is SNEGSKA (reference sequence). The CDR3 extends over 14 amino acids.

J is TRBJ2-3 and V is TRBV24-1, with D possibly matching TRBD2 (5 bases). Trimming shortened V by 0 bases and J by 8 bases, and 14 bases separated the two germline ends. This CDR3 comprises 15 residues. Germline V gives CDR1 KGHDR, CDR2 SFDVKD. CDR3 bases: TGTGCCACCAGTGATTTGGCTGCGGGTCGGCTTACGCAGTATTTT. Translating it yields CATSDLAAGRLTQYF.

This clonotype was seen more than once but under ten times. V and J are TRBV11-2 and TRBJ2-1; 11 nucleotides match TRBD2. The CDR3 is made up of 18 amino acids. Germline-derived CDR1 and CDR2 are SGHAT and FQNNGV. V dropped 2 bases and J dropped 9; count of bases not matched to a gene: 15. The CDR3 coding sequence is TGTGCCAGCAGCTTATGGGGGGAGGGTAGCGGGAGGGAAAGTGAGCAGTTCTTC. It translates to CASSLWGEGSGRESEQFF. The full variable domain, its missing parts supplied by reference TRBV11-2 and TRBJ2-1, is EAGVAQSPRYKIIEKRQSVAFWCNPISGHATLYWYQQILGQGPKLLIQFQNNGVVDDSQLPKDRFSAERLKGVDSTLKIQPAKLEDSAVYLCASSLWGEGSGRESEQFFGPGTRLTVL.

The rearrangement joins TRBV20-1 to TRBJ2-5; 12 bases fit TRBD2. This CDR3 contains 15 residues. Trimming at V came to 3 bases and at J to 6 bases, leaving 8 bases not matched to a gene. Germline V gene lookup returns CDR1 DFQATT and CDR2 SNEGSKA (reference sequence). The CDR3 reads CSASRRLAGEKTQYF. DNA of the CDR3: TGCAGTGCTAGCCGCCGACTAGCGGGAGAAAAGACCCAGTACTTC.

The chain is built from TRBV12-3 or TRBV12-4 and TRBJ2-2, with D possibly matching TRBD1 (6 bases). Trimming shortened V by 6 bases and J by 6 bases, and 14 bases separated the two germline ends. This CDR3 spans 14 amino acids. CDR3: CASRSRTGPGELFF. The CDR3 DNA follows: TGTGCCAGCAGGTCACGCACAGGGCCCGGGGAGCTGTTTTTT.

In this sample, this clonotype turned up a few times. This chain links TRBV6-1 with TRBJ1-2; 7 bases align to TRBD1. The germline CDR1 and CDR2 sequences are MNHNS and SASEGT. The CDR3 consists of 13 residues. The ends lost 6 bases at V and 4 bases at J; junction bases unmatched: 5. CDR3 nucleotides: TGTGCCAGCAGATCGACAGGGATCTATGGCTACACCTTC. Protein sequence: CASRSTGIYGYTF.

As DNA, the CDR3 is TGCAGTGCTAGTTCGGGACTAGTCGTCCAGCAGTACTTC. Translating gives CSASSGLVVQQYF. This rearrangement joins TRBV20-1 to TRBJ2-7; 8 bases are shared with TRBD2. CDR3 length equals 13 residues. Per the germline V gene, CDR1 is DFQATT and CDR2 is SNEGSKA (reference sequence). Losses at the gene ends were 3 bases for V and 8 bases for J; bases not matched to a gene: 9.

At least ten counts were recorded for this clonotype. The V and J genes are TRBV12-3 or TRBV12-4 and TRBJ2-3; D not certain. V lost 3 bases, J lost 4 bases, and 5 bases lay in between. The CDR3 has 12 residues. CDR3 amino acids: CASSFTADTQYF. The CDR3 DNA follows: TGTGCCAGCAGTTTCACGGCAGATACGCAGTATTTT.

This chain joins TRBV18 and TRBJ2-3, with D perhaps matching TRBD2 (5 bases). The CDR3 is 13 amino acids. V was shortened by 8 bases and J by 2 bases, with 11 bases between the two germline ends. Germline V gene data show CDR1 as KGHSH and CDR2 as LQKENI. The CDR3 loop reads CASATTTTDTQYF. The CDR3 DNA reads as TGTGCCAGCGCGACTACGACCACAGATACGCAGTATTTT.

V is TRBV12-3 or TRBV12-4 and J is TRBJ2-1; D may correspond to TRBD1 or TRBD2 (6 bases each). Trimming removed 5 bases from V and 9 bases from J, with 17 bases in between. The CDR3 runs 14 residues. CDR3 DNA sequence: TGTGCCAGCAGTATTGCCGGGGGCGGAGGTGAGCAGTTCTTC. Translating it yields CASSIAGGGGEQFF.

This clonotype was observed a handful of times. The V and J genes are TRBV7-9 and TRBJ2-2, with D uncertain. Germline V gene sequence: CDR1 SEHNR, CDR2 FQNEAQ (reference sequence). CDR3 length equals 13 residues. Between the trimmed V and J ends, which lost 2 bases and 5 bases, there was a span of 6 bases. The CDR3 DNA sequence: TGTGCCAGCAGCTTAACCACTACCGGGGAGCTGTTTTTT. It yields the protein CASSLTTTGELFF.

The V and J genes are TRBV18 and TRBJ2-1, with 11 bases fitting TRBD2. The CDR3 is made up of 17 amino acids. The junction had 12 bases not matched to a gene; V was cut back by 6 bases and J by 5 bases. Germline lookup yields CDR1 KGHSH and CDR2 LQKENI. The CDR3 nucleotides are TGTGCCAGCTCCCCGCAGCCCCCGGGACTAGCGGACAATGAGCAGTTCTTC. Translated, it gives CASSPQPPGLADNEQFF.

This clonotype has only a few counts. The V gene is TRBV20-1, the J gene TRBJ2-2; the D is unclear. Trimming left V 4 bases short and J 7 bases short, with 10 bases between. This CDR3 contains 12 residues. CDR1 and CDR2 (germline): DFQATT, SNEGSKA (reference sequence). The CDR3 region is CSAIPILGELFF. The CDR3 DNA is TGCAGTGCTATTCCAATTCTCGGGGAGCTGTTTTTT.

The CDR3 DNA reads as TGTGCCAGCGATCGGGACAGGGGTTACGAGCAGTACTTC. This sequence encodes CASDRDRGYEQYF. The chain links TRBV2 to TRBJ2-7; TRBD1 matches 10 bases. The J segment lost 4 bases and the V segment lost 8 bases, leaving 5 bases of the junction unmatched. Looked up from germline, CDR1 is SNHLY and CDR2 is FYNNEI. The CDR3 has 13 amino acids. The full variable domain, in which reference TRBV2 and TRBJ2-7 provide the parts outside the CDR3, is EPEVTQTPSHQVTQMGQEVILRCVPISNHLYFYWYRQILGQKVEFLVSFYNNEISEKSEIFDDQFSVERPDGSNFTLKIRSTKLEDSAMYFCASDRDRGYEQYFGPGTRLTVT.

V and J are TRBV12-3 or TRBV12-4 and TRBJ2-2; TRBD2 agrees at 16 bases. There are 17 residues in the CDR3. V shed 10 bases and J 7 bases; nucleotides not matched to a gene: 12. The CDR3 DNA reads as TGTGCCACCACTAGGGGACTAGCGGGGGGGCTGGGCGGGGAGCTGTTTTTT. Its translation: CATTRGLAGGLGGELFF.

This chain uses TRBV20-1 with TRBJ1-5; D is unresolved. The germline V gene encodes CDR1 DFQATT and CDR2 SNEGSKA (reference sequence). CDR3 length: 14 residues. V lost 3 bases and J lost 3, with 12 bases in between. The CDR3 DNA reads as TGCAGTGCTAGCCTTGGCACAATCAATCAGCCCCAGCATTTT. This sequence encodes CSASLGTINQPQHF.

V usage is TRBV20-1 and J usage is TRBJ2-2; D is possibly TRBD1 (6 bases). CDR1 and CDR2 (germline): DFQATT, SNEGSKA (reference sequence). Trimming pared 6 bases from V and 4 bases from J, leaving 18 bases between. The CDR3 is 15 amino acids. Here the CDR3 reads CSALRGSASTGELFF. CDR3 in DNA: TGCAGTGCACTCAGGGGATCGGCGAGCACCGGGGAGCTGTTTTTT.